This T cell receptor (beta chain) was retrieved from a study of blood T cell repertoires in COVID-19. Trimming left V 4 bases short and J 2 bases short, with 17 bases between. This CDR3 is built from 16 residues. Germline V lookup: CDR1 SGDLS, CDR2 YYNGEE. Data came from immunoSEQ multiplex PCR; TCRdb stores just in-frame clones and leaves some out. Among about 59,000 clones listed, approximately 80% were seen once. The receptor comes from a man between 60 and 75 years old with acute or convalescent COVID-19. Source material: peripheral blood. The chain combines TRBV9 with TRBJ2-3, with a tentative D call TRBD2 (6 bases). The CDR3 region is CASSPGVGGHTDTQYF. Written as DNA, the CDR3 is TGTGCCAGCAGCCCTGGGGTGGGGGGTCACACAGATACGCAGTATTTT.